Listed below are T cell receptor beta chains from one sample, sequenced in a study of cytomegalovirus exposure and HLA in healthy donors. Assay: immunoSEQ multiplex PCR; the TCRdb copy retains only in-frame clones and omits some. The sample consists of some 170,000 clones, about 90% of them appearing once. Sequencing was carried out using PBMCs. These receptors were obtained from a woman between 18 and 30 years old in good health and CMV-seropositive. Each CDR3 is given with its conserved first and last residue. The D gene is left open where the match is weak. Some rows mark clone size as missing; the rest say once, few, many or name a class of expanded clone.

j_gene | d_gene | abundance | v_gene | CDR3aa | CDR3nt
TRBJ1-1 | - | - | TRBV7-3 | CASSSRDNEAFF | TGTGCCAGCAGCTCCCGGGACAATGAAGCTTTCTTT
TRBJ2-3 | TRBD2 | - | TRBV2 | CVKGREEGDTQYF | TGTGTAAAGGGGCGGGAGGAGGGAGATACGCAGTATTTT
TRBJ2-1 | TRBD2 | - | TRBV9 | CASSPSGTSGSTWANEQFF | TGTGCCAGCAGCCCCTCCGGGACTAGCGGGAGTACTTGGGCCAATGAGCAGTTCTTC
TRBJ1-2 | TRBD1 | - | TRBV15 | CATSRVGGSGYTF | TGTGCCACCAGCAGAGTAGGGGGCAGTGGCTACACCTTC
TRBJ2-7 | TRBD1 | - | TRBV2 | CARGRQGIGLGEQYF | TGTGCCAGGGGAAGACAGGGAATCGGTTTGGGCGAGCAGTACTTC
TRBJ1-2 | - | - | TRBV6-1 | CASAQGTYGYTF | TGTGCCAGCGCTCAGGGAACATATGGCTACACCTTC
TRBJ2-1 | - | - | TRBV2 | CASSGQSSYNEQFF | TGTGCCAGCAGTGGACAGAGCTCCTACAATGAGCAGTTCTTC
TRBJ2-1 | - | - | TRBV9 | CASSSRLAYNEQFF | TGTGCCAGCAGCTCTCGACTAGCCTACAATGAGCAGTTCTTC
TRBJ2-3 | - | - | TRBV4-2 | CASSQDLRGSTDTQYF | TGTGCCAGCAGCCAAGATTTAAGGGGCAGCACAGATACGCAGTATTTT
TRBJ2-4 | TRBD1 | - | TRBV6-1 | CASIQGAHNIQYF | TGTGCCAGCATCCAGGGGGCGCATAACATTCAGTACTTC
TRBJ1-1 | - | medium-sized | TRBV6-6 | CASSPGEEYTEAFF | TGTGCCAGCAGTCCGGGAGAAGAGTACACTGAAGCTTTCTTT
TRBJ2-1 | TRBD2 | few | TRBV6-4 | CASGTSGTDEQFF | TGTGCCAGCGGCACTAGCGGGACGGATGAGCAGTTCTTC
TRBJ1-1 | - | - | TRBV25-1 | CASSEGGQHFFF | TGTGCCAGCAGTGAGGGTGGACAGCATTTTTTCTTT